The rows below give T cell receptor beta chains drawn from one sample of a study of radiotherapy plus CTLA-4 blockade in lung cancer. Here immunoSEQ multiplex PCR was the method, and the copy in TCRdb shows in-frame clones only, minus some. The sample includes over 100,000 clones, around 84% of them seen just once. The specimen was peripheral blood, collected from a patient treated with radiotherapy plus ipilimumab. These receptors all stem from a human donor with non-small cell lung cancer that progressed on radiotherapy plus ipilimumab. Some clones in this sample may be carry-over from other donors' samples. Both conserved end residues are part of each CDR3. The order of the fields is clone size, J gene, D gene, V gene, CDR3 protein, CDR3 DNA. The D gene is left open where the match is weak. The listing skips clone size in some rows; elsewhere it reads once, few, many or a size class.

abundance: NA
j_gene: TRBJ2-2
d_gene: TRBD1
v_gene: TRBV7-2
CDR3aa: CASSSSAGGGNTGELFF
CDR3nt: TGTGCCAGCAGCTCCTCAGCAGGGGGCGGGAACACCGGGGAGCTGTTTTTT

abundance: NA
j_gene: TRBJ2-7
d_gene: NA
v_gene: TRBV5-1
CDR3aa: CASSSAGTPGYEQYF
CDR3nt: TGCGCCAGCAGCTCCGCTGGGACCCCGGGCTACGAGCAGTACTTC

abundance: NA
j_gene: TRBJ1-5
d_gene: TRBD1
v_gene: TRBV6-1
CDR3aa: CASQDRVNQPQHF
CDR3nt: TGTGCCAGCCAAGACAGGGTCAATCAGCCCCAGCATTTT

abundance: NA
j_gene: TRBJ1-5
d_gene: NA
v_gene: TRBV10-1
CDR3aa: CASTGLRLGNQPQHF
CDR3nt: TGCGCCAGCACCGGACTCAGGTTGGGGAATCAGCCCCAGCATTTT

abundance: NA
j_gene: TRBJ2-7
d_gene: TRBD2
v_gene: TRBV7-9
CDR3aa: CASSPTRGGREQYF
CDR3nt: TGTGCCAGCAGCCCTACACGGGGGGGCCGCGAGCAGTACTTC

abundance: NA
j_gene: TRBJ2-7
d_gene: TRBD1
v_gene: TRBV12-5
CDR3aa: CASGLGQGRYEQYF
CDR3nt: TGTGCTAGTGGTTTGGGACAGGGCCGCTACGAGCAGTACTTC

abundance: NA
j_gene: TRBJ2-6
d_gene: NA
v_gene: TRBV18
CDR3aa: CASSLLGGSGANVLTF
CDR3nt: TGTGCCAGCTCACTCCTGGGAGGATCTGGGGCCAACGTCCTGACTTTC

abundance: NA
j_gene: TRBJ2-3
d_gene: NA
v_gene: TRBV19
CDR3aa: CASSDYGGRGDTQYF
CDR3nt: TGTGCCAGTAGCGACTACGGGGGGCGCGGTGATACGCAGTATTTT

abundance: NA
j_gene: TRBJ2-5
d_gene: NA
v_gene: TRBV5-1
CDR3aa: CASSLMYQETQYF
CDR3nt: TGCGCCAGCAGCTTGATGTACCAAGAGACCCAGTACTTC

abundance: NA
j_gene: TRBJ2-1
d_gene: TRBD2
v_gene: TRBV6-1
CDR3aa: CASCPSGGYNEQFF
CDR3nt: TGTGCCAGCTGTCCTAGCGGGGGTTACAATGAGCAGTTCTTC

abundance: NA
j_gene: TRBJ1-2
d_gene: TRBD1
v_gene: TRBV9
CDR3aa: CASSVGEGQGHNYGYTF
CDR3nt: TGTGCCAGCAGCGTAGGGGAAGGACAGGGGCACAACTATGGCTACACCTTC

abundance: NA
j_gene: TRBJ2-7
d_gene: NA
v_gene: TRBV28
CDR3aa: CASSSHGGLAYEQYF
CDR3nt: TGTGCCAGCAGTTCCCACGGTGGGCTAGCCTACGAGCAGTACTTC

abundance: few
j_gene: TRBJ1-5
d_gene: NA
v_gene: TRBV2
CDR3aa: CASSEGGGQPQHF
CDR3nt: TGTGCCAGCAGTGAGGGGGGAGGTCAGCCCCAGCATTTT

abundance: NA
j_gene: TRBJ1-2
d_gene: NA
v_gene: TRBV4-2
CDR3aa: CASSQDYRAPRGYTF
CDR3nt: TGTGCCAGCAGCCAAGATTACAGGGCCCCTAGGGGCTACACCTTC

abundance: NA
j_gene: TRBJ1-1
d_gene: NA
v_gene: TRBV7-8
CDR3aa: CASSSPVWASNTEAFF
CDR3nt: TGTGCCAGCAGCTCCCCCGTTTGGGCTTCGAACACTGAAGCTTTCTTT

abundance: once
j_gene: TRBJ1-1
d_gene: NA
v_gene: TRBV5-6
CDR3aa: CASTYTSAGAEAFF
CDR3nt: TGTGCCAGCACCTACACCTCAGCGGGGGCTGAAGCTTTCTTT